This TCR beta chain is drawn from a study of human T cells and chemical hapten exposure. Study background: DPC at 0.01% went onto the upper back in patch tests, read at 6 days.

Described time point: pre-sensitization, week 0. The sample's treatment: therapeutic diphenylcyclopropenone sensitization with weekly scalp DPC. It was from unfractionated whole blood that total RNA was extracted. This clonotype occurred many times. Under the authors' procedure: Per sample, the median was approximately 100,000 TCRs, with values from 23,224 to 690,600. TCRdb independently ran MiXCR on the RACE reads; one entry per CDR3 protein. The V and J calls come from TCRdb's annotation, not from the publication. The table has some 400,000 distinct CDR3 sequences, 4.5% to 6% seen once. This CDR3 is 13 amino acids long. Trimming took 2 bases from V and 10 from J, leaving 14 bases between them. The germline V gene encodes CDR1 MDHEN and CDR2 SYDVKM.

The V gene is TRBV28, the J gene TRBJ1-1; D is unclear. This clonotype was sampled from a woman between 50 and 59 years old with alopecia areata. Some clones in this sample may be carry-over from other donors' samples. Sample: whole blood, taken in connection with sensitization to the hapten diphenylcyclopropenone (DPC). DNA of the CDR3: TGTGCCAGCAGTTTAACCCGGGTCCGAGGAGCTTTCTTT. Its protein product is CASSLTRVRGAFF.